One sample yielded the 28 T cell receptor beta chains listed below, sequenced in a study of cytomegalovirus exposure and HLA in healthy donors. TCRdb keeps only in-frame clones here, not all; method: immunoSEQ multiplex PCR. Seen here are tens of thousands of clones, roughly 96% observed once, and the top ten hold approximately 2.5%. The source material was PBMCs. These receptors came from a man between 18 and 35 years old in good health and CMV-seronegative.

The V call is TRBV5-4, the J call TRBJ2-1; 11 nucleotides line up with TRBD2. CDR1 SGHNT and CDR2 YYREEE come from the germline V gene (reference sequence). Unmatched junction bases numbered 1, after V lost 0 bases and J lost 11 bases. This CDR3 contains 13 residues. The CDR3, as DNA: TGTGCCAGCAGCTTGGTAGCGGGAGGGCAGCAGTTCTTC. Its translation: CASSLVAGGQQFF. Variable domain in full (rest from reference TRBV5-4 and TRBJ2-1): ETGVTQSPTHLIKTRGQQVTLRCSSQSGHNTVSWYQQALGQGPQFIFQYYREEENGRGNFPPRFSGLQFPNYSSELNVNALELDDSALYLCASSLVAGGQQFFGPGTRLTVL.

The chain uses TRBV29-1 and TRBJ2-7, with 7 bases aligning to TRBD1. Per germline, CDR1 SQVTM and CDR2 ANQGSEA. The trim removed 7 bases at V and 3 bases at J, leaving 3 bases unmatched. The CDR3 loop spans 11 amino acids. The CDR3 region is CSGRDSYEQYF. The CDR3 DNA is TGCAGCGGTAGGGACAGCTACGAGCAGTACTTC.

The chain recombines TRBV19 with TRBJ2-1; 7 nucleotides line up with TRBD2. Per germline, CDR1 LNHDA and CDR2 SQIVND (reference sequence). Unmatched junction bases numbered 16, after V lost 5 bases and J lost 9 bases. The CDR3 runs 16 residues. The CDR3 is CASSPEGSGTWSEQFF. The CDR3 nucleotides are TGTGCCAGTAGTCCAGAGGGGAGCGGGACCTGGAGTGAGCAGTTCTTC.

V and J are TRBV4-1 and TRBJ2-5; a possible D gene is TRBD1 (5 bases). Germline assignment: CDR1 MGHRA and CDR2 YSYEKL. V gave up 4 bases and J gave up 1 base, with 10 bases separating them. CDR3 length equals 14 residues. DNA of the CDR3: TGCGCCAGCAGCCCTGGCGACAGCCAAGAGACCCAGTACTTC. It codes for CASSPGDSQETQYF.

The chain is built from TRBV11-3 and TRBJ2-6; D ambiguous. CDR3 length equals 15 residues. V lost 1 base, J lost 3 bases, and 7 bases lay in between. CDR1 is SGHNT, CDR2 YENEEA, per germline. The CDR3 loop reads CASSLGGGGANVLTF. Written as DNA, the CDR3 is TGTGCCAGCAGCTTAGGAGGCGGTGGGGCCAACGTCCTGACTTTC.

The V gene is TRBV15, the J gene TRBJ1-5; possibly TRBD1 for D (5 bases). Germline-derived CDR1 and CDR2 are LNHNV and YYDKDF (reference sequence). The CDR3 contains 17 residues. Trimming left V 6 bases short and J 3 bases short, with 21 bases between. The CDR3 DNA follows: TGTGCCACCAGGCTTTCTCCGGTCGGACACGACAATCAGCCCCAGCATTTT. Its translation: CATRLSPVGHDNQPQHF.

Note on this clone: The same CDR3 can be traced to other DNA sequences in this sample. The V gene is TRBV11-2, the J gene TRBJ2-7; maybe TRBD1 (6 bases). The CDR3 is 19 residues long. Deletions cut 0 bases from V and 3 bases from J, with 24 bases between. CDR1 is SGHAT, CDR2 FQNNGV, per germline. Here the CDR3 DNA reads TGTGCCAGCAGCTTAGAAATAGGGACCCGGATAGGGGGAAGCTACGAGCAGTACTTC. This translates into CASSLEIGTRIGGSYEQYF. The variable domain in full, with the rest retrieved from reference TRBV11-2 and TRBJ2-7, is EAGVAQSPRYKIIEKRQSVAFWCNPISGHATLYWYQQILGQGPKLLIQFQNNGVVDDSQLPKDRFSAERLKGVDSTLKIQPAKLEDSAVYLCASSLEIGTRIGGSYEQYFGPGTRLTVT.

This rearrangement joins TRBV7-2 to TRBJ2-5; tentative D call: TRBD1 (6 bases). The CDR3 has 13 residues. V shed 2 bases and J shed 5 bases, with 9 bases lying between them. Germline V gene sequence: CDR1 SGHTA, CDR2 FQGNSA. The CDR3 DNA reads as TGTGCCAGCAGCTTAAACAGGGAGGAGACCCAGTACTTC. It codes for CASSLNREETQYF.

The chain links TRBV6-5 to TRBJ1-2; 8 bases match TRBD1. This CDR3 contains 14 residues. Germline-derived CDR1 and CDR2 are MNHEY and SVGAGI. Trimming at V came to 4 bases and at J to 4 bases, leaving 5 bases not matched to a gene. CDR3 bases: TGTGCCAGCAGTTTAACAGGGGGAACCTATGGCTACACCTTC. It translates to CASSLTGGTYGYTF.

V is TRBV28 and J is TRBJ2-3; TRBD2 matches at 7 bases. The CDR3 sequence is 15 residues long. Germline assignment: CDR1 MDHEN and CDR2 SYDVKM. V was clipped by 3 bases and J by 6 bases; unmatched bases: 9. The CDR3, as DNA: TGTGCCAGCAGTTTTTTCTCGGGAGCGGGGGATACGCAGTATTTT. Translated: CASSFFSGAGDTQYF.

This clone was seen a handful of times. This sequence joins TRBV7-9 and TRBJ2-7; a weak D match, TRBD2 (5 bases). There are 13 residues in the CDR3. V dropped 1 base and J dropped 2 bases, with 6 bases sitting between them. Germline lookup yields CDR1 SEHNR and CDR2 FQNEAQ (reference sequence). CDR3 nucleotides: TGTGCCAGCAGCTTAGTGGGAGCCTACGAGCAGTACTTC. It specifies CASSLVGAYEQYF.

This chain links TRBV27 with TRBJ1-5; D is possibly TRBD1 (5 bases). CDR1 and CDR2 from the germline V gene are MNHEY and SMNVEV (reference sequence). The CDR3 has 17 amino acids. V was clipped by 5 bases and J by 2 bases, with 19 bases between them. This CDR3 reads CASSPRYSFRGNQPQHF. DNA of the CDR3: TGTGCCAGCAGTCCCCGGTATTCTTTCAGGGGCAATCAGCCCCAGCATTTT.

The chain is built from TRBV28 and TRBJ1-2, with 12 positions matching TRBD1. Looked up from germline, CDR1 is MDHEN and CDR2 is SYDVKM. The ends lost 6 bases at V and 7 bases at J; junction bases unmatched: 15. The CDR3 length is 17 residues. The CDR3 spells CASSPLGTGGPRGGYTF. The CDR3 bases are TGTGCCAGCAGCCCCCTTGGGACAGGGGGCCCACGTGGTGGCTACACCTTC.

V gene TRBV2 combines with J gene TRBJ2-7, with a tentative D call TRBD2 (7 bases). CDR1 and CDR2 from the germline V gene are SNHLY and FYNNEI. V was clipped by 5 bases and J by 3 bases, with 20 bases between them. This CDR3 has 16 amino acids. The CDR3 DNA follows: TGTGCCAGCAGTTTTGGGGGGGCAGGGTCCATCTACGAGCAGTACTTC. Protein product: CASSFGGAGSIYEQYF.

The CDR3 nucleotides are TGTGCCAGCAGGTTCGGGGGGGGAACCGGGGAGCTGTTTTTT. It encodes CASRFGGGTGELFF. J is TRBJ2-2 and V is TRBV2; the match to TRBD2 covers 8 bases. This CDR3 region has 14 residues. Trimming removed 6 bases from V and 5 bases from J; junction bases left unmatched: 5. The germline CDR1 and CDR2 sequences are SNHLY and FYNNEI.

The chain carries TRBV12-5 and TRBJ2-3, with TRBD1 identical over 8 bases. Germline V gene data show CDR1 as LGHNT and CDR2 as FRNRAP. V lost 1 base, J lost 6 bases, and 6 bases stayed unmatched. This CDR3 region has 15 residues. CDR3 sequence reads: CASGLGAGQGDTQYF. For the CDR3, the DNA is TGTGCTAGTGGTTTGGGAGCCGGACAGGGCGATACGCAGTATTTT.

The V and J genes are TRBV9 and TRBJ2-1, with 10 positions matching TRBD1. The junction had 2 bases not matched to a gene; V was cut back by 3 bases and J by 8 bases. CDR1 is SGDLS, CDR2 YYNGEE, per germline. The CDR3 contains 13 residues. CDR3 nucleotide sequence: TGTGCCAGCAGCGGACAGGGGGCATATGAGCAGTTCTTC. This gives the protein CASSGQGAYEQFF.

The genes are TRBV19 and TRBJ1-2; D uncertain. Germline CDR1 reads LNHDA; CDR2 reads SQIVND (reference sequence). This CDR3 comprises 13 residues. V gave up 4 bases and J gave up 1 base, with 7 bases separating them. The CDR3 protein is CASSRAGNYGYTF. Here the CDR3 DNA reads TGTGCCAGTAGTAGGGCCGGTAACTATGGCTACACCTTC.

The chain links TRBV30 to TRBJ1-1; 7 bases match TRBD1. V gave up 0 bases and J gave up 3 bases; unmatched junction bases: 1. This CDR3 region has 13 residues. CDR1 is GTSNPN, CDR2 SVGIG, per germline (reference sequence). The CDR3 reads CAWSVDRDTEAFF. The CDR3 DNA reads as TGTGCCTGGAGTGTAGACAGGGACACTGAAGCTTTCTTT.

The V call is TRBV6-5, the J call TRBJ1-2; 9 nucleotides agree with TRBD1. CDR1 and CDR2 from the germline V gene are MNHEY and SVGAGI. J gave up 6 bases and V 3 bases, and 11 bases lay outside the gene matches. The CDR3 sequence is 16 residues long. The CDR3: CASSYWDRVDYNGYTF. CDR3 coding DNA: TGTGCCAGCAGTTATTGGGACAGGGTAGATTATAATGGCTACACCTTC.

The chain recombines TRBV9 with TRBJ2-1; 11 bases agree with TRBD2. The CDR3 loop spans 15 amino acids. CDR1 SGDLS and CDR2 YYNGEE come from the germline V gene. V lost 4 bases, J lost 3 bases, and 3 bases stayed unmatched. The CDR3, as DNA: TGTGCCAGCAGCTTGACTAGCGGGAACTACAATGAGCAGTTCTTC. It is translated as CASSLTSGNYNEQFF.

The chain carries TRBV5-1 and TRBJ2-1, with 7 bases matching TRBD1. This CDR3 has 15 amino acids. V lost 3 bases and J lost 3; bases outside the gene matches: 6. Germline-derived CDR1 and CDR2 are SGHRS and YFSETQ. CDR3 in DNA: TGCGCCAGCAGCTCGACAGGGACCCACTACAATGAGCAGTTCTTC. Amino acid sequence: CASSSTGTHYNEQFF.

The V gene is TRBV12-5, the J gene TRBJ2-3, with 14 bases that match TRBD2. V was pared by 7 bases and J by 4 bases, with 13 bases of the junction left unmatched. The CDR3 sequence is 18 residues long. CDR1 and CDR2 from the germline V gene are LGHNT and FRNRAP. The CDR3 reads CASALNFGLAGGSDTQYF. The CDR3 DNA reads TGTGCTAGTGCCCTAAATTTTGGACTAGCGGGAGGCTCAGATACGCAGTATTTT.

CDR3 in amino acids: CASRGTATDTQYF. The CDR3 bases are TGTGCCAGCAGGGGGACAGCCACAGATACGCAGTATTTT. The V and J genes are TRBV6-6 and TRBJ2-3, with 7 bases fitting TRBD1. CDR1 and CDR2 from the germline V gene are MNHNY and SVGAGI (reference sequence). The CDR3 covers 13 residues. V lost 6 bases, J lost 2 bases, and 2 bases stayed unmatched.

The chain couples TRBV6-5 to TRBJ2-7; a possible D gene is TRBD1 (5 bases). The CDR3 consists of 11 residues. CDR1 MNHEY and CDR2 SVGAGI come from the germline V gene. The V end lost 6 bases, the J end lost 5 bases, and 8 bases lay between the germline ends. CDR3 coding DNA: TGTGCCAGCAGGGGGCTGGACGAGCAGTACTTC. Its protein is CASRGLDEQYF.

This rearrangement joins TRBV28 to TRBJ1-3; TRBD1 is a possible D gene (5 bases). The CDR3 runs to 14 residues. Germline V gene data show CDR1 as MDHEN and CDR2 as SYDVKM. The germline V and J ends were trimmed by 5 bases and 0 bases, with 8 bases remaining between them. CDR3 DNA: TGTGCCAGCAGTCTTCAGGGCTCTGGAAACACCATATATTTT. Translation gives CASSLQGSGNTIYF.

The gene calls are TRBV11-1 and TRBJ2-2, with a weak D call TRBD2 (6 bases). The CDR3 totals 16 residues. Between the trimmed V and J ends, which lost 2 bases and 1 base, there was a span of 11 bases. Germline loops: CDR1 SGHAT, CDR2 FQDESV (reference sequence). DNA for the CDR3: TGTGCCAGCAGCTTATGGCGGAGGGGGAACACCGGGGAGCTGTTTTTT. It specifies CASSLWRRGNTGELFF.

CDR3 coding DNA: TGTGCCACCAGCAGAGATCTGAGAAGCGGGAGTATCCACAATGAGCAGTTCTTC. The encoded protein is CATSRDLRSGSIHNEQFF. The chain is built from TRBV15 and TRBJ2-1; 8 nucleotides agree with TRBD2. Trimming cost V 0 bases and J 5 bases; bases outside gene matches: 12. Germline CDR1 is LNHNV and CDR2 is YYDKDF (reference sequence). The CDR3 consists of 18 residues. Full variable domain (remainder filled in from reference TRBV15 and TRBJ2-1): DAMVIQNPRYQVTQFGKPVTLSCSQTLNHNVMYWYQQKSSQAPKLLFHYYDKDFNNEADTPDNFQSRRPNTSFCFLDIRSPGLGDTAMYLCATSRDLRSGSIHNEQFFGPGTRLTVL.